This TCR beta chain was identified during a study of post-analysis software for immune sequencing data. Study outcomes and limitations: TRBV segments more frequent in patients than in controls numbered five and included TRBV5-6, TRBV5-1 and TRBV20-1.

Unique molecular identifiers tagged the TCR beta cDNA libraries. Each CDR3 protein gets one entry after TCRdb re-called the PCR reads with MiXCR. The repertoire consists of approximately 730,000 distinct CDR3 sequences, with about 43% occurring once and the leading ten covering approximately 5%. Of note for this clonotype: Antigen specificity is unknown.

The CDR3 loop spans 13 amino acids. Germline V CDR1 and CDR2: SGHRS, YFSETQ. The clonotype originates from a girl under 18 with multiple sclerosis. V usage is TRBV5-1 and J usage is TRBJ2-5; D is unclear. The end of the DNA fits TRBJ2-7 better, so the J call may be wrong. Material: blood. CDR3 in DNA: TGCGCCAGCAGCTTGGGTGCAAAGGACGAGCAGTACTTC. Translating gives CASSLGAKDEQYF.